This T cell receptor (beta chain) was sequenced during a study of blood T cell repertoires in COVID-19. In the study overall: Samples taken during acute and convalescent COVID-19 were collected in the United States, Italy and Spain. Sources were T cells, B-cell-depleted T cells, or PBMCs; the material itself was cDNA or gDNA.

Methods used by the authors: Quantification of nucleated cells was approximated via reference gene primer amplification. Some clones are missing from TCRdb's copy, which holds only in-frame ones; the method was immunoSEQ multiplex PCR. V and J calls and clone size come straight from that table; D and trimming were deduced from the DNA. Counted here are some 83,000 clones, roughly 90% occurring once; the ten biggest clones make up more than 2%. The CDR3 is made up of 15 amino acids. Unmatched junction bases numbered 5, after V lost 2 bases and J lost 1 base. CDR1 GTSNPN and CDR2 SVGIG come from the germline V gene (reference sequence).

This receptor was identified in a man aged 50-60 years with acute or convalescent COVID-19. Sequencing used peripheral blood. The chain carries TRBV30 and TRBJ1-3; 7 bases align to TRBD1. In nucleotides, the CDR3 is TGTGCCTGGAGTACCGGGACAGCATCTGGAAACACCATATATTTT. It is translated as CAWSTGTASGNTIYF.